The following is a TCR beta chain sequence with its context. This clonotype turned up a few times. Its antigen specificity is not known. Base quality data are lacking; no much larger clone is found one base away. This entry is derived from a study of regulatory T cells in long-lasting Graves disease (dated by TCRdb to about 2021). Concerning the study at large: Patients with newly diagnosed Graves' disease had been on antithyroid drugs for under 3 months. This study used TCR sequencing and RNA sequencing of peripheral blood to compare persistent Graves' disease patients against newly diagnosed Graves' disease patients. The study took place in China and was registered as a clinical trial. A total of around 33 samples underwent TCR sequencing, from 13 patients with persistent Graves' disease and 20 or so patients with newly diagnosed Graves' disease. Paper-wide results and their limitations: Only peripheral blood was studied, because thyroid tissue, the primary lesion, was inaccessible. More public clonotypes were shared among persistent patients (2,741) than among newly diagnosed patients (roughly 1,000). Persistent disease showed preferential use of TRBV28, TRBJ1-2 and TRBJ2-5, whereas newly diagnosed disease favored TRBV20-1 and TRBJ2-1. Compared with newly diagnosed patients, patients with persistent Graves' disease had lower TCR Shannon entropy and fewer highly expanded clones, which suggests clonal expansion. Sequencing and analysis were restricted to the TCR beta chain. The authors noted that the small sample size was a limitation that may lower accuracy.

The receptor library was made with multiplex PCR. TCRdb names Illumina HiSeq 4000 as the instrument used. TCR beta libraries were built with iRepertoire HTBI primers and Arm-PCR amplification of CDR3 regions. Before sequencing, the PCR products underwent gel purification. On the authors' methods: Across samples, about 64 TRBV and 13 to 15 TRBJ segments were identified and used for gene usage analysis of CDR3 amino acid clonotypes. COPE and FqMerger were used to merge the filtered high-quality paired reads into contigs. BLAST was used to align contigs to IMGT TRBV, TRBD and TRBJ reference genes, and CDR3 was defined according to IMGT. Highly expanded clones were defined as clonotypes with a frequency above 0.1%. Shannon entropy was used to measure repertoire diversity, and the Gini coefficient was used to measure V-J evenness. A clonotype found in more than one individual was treated as public. The public reads were reprocessed in TCRdb via fastp at Q25 and MiXCR, keeping in-frame beta chains. All rows with the same CDR3 protein become a single entry with the most common DNA and genes. The V and J calls were determined by TCRdb, not by the authors. For this sample there are fewer than 650,000 distinct CDR3 sequences; roughly a sixth appear just once. The top ten clones comprise about 12% of the sample.

The time point label on this specimen signifies: newly diagnosed GD, antithyroid drugs for less than 3 months. RNA was extracted from PBMCs in TRIzol for both TCR sequencing and RNA sequencing. The diagnosis of Graves' disease followed American Thyroid Association guidelines. The patients came from an endocrinology department in Xi'an, China. From each patient, approximately 9 milliliters of peripheral blood was collected into an EDTA anticoagulant tube. Ficoll Paque Plus density gradient separation was used to isolate PBMCs, and no further T cell sorting was performed. An Agilent 2100 Bioanalyzer and agarose gel were used to check RNA quality, while a NanoDrop 2000 measured RNA concentration. CDR3 length: 12 amino acids, cysteine to phenylalanine. Kept here is only the CDR3 DNA, which spans 36 bases and is read in frame from base 1. Reading the germline V gene (reference sequence) gives CDR1 LNHDA and CDR2 SQIVND. Cut back by 5 bases and 2 bases, the V and J ends lie 6 bases apart.

These data are also associated with another study on T cells in Graves' hyperthyroidism and ophthalmopathy. Taken from the second paper: A patient counted as having stable Graves' hyperthyroidism if no progression to ophthalmopathy occurred over 18 months of follow-up. Hyperthyroidism patients were newly diagnosed, had a disease duration of under 2 months, and were aged 18 to 65 years. Patients with uncontrolled infections, other autoimmune diseases, pregnancy or lactation were excluded. Diagnoses relied on clinical symptoms, serum thyroxine and TRAb, thyroid ultrasound and orbital computed tomography. For the first round of RT-PCR on the TCR CDR3, the HTBI primer set was used together with the Qiagen OneStep RT-PCR kit. Most expanded thyroid clonotypes (frequency above 0.001) were also detected in blood, suggesting blood repertoires may reflect thyroid immune responses. In cross-validation, a model built on a 13 V-J signature told ophthalmopathy apart from stable hyperthyroidism with 85% to 90% sensitivity and roughly 81% specificity, and in testing the same model reached 80%/75%. During validation, the model predicted progression to ophthalmopathy a median of roughly six months ahead of onset, with approximately 70% sensitivity and 72.22% specificity. A discovery cohort of about 96 patients, 43 with Graves' ophthalmopathy and 57 with stable Graves' hyperthyroidism, was used to find distinguishing TCR V-J signatures. Prospective prediction of ophthalmopathy was tested in an independent validation cohort of approximately 19 hyperthyroidism patients and 17 patients who later progressed to ophthalmopathy. The 75 to 100 discovery patients were randomly split 7:3 into training and test sets. The study also compared thyroid tissue and blood T-cell repertoires from several Graves' hyperthyroidism patients. Once sampling was done, hyperthyroidism patients were given methimazole at a starting dose of 30 mg daily, whereas ophthalmopathy patients were given high-dose intravenous methylprednisolone. Libraries were constructed in a second round of multiplex PCR, after which size selection and purification were carried out. Sequencing of the libraries was done on an Illumina HiSeq2000 using paired-end 100 bp reads. SOAPnuke was used to process the raw data, removing reads that contained adapters or uncalled bases, had a mean Phred below 15, or lacked an exact match to the constant primer or identifier. High-quality paired reads were merged with COPE v1.2.5, and unique nucleotide sequences were defined as clonotypes. Clonotypes were aligned to IMGT TRBV, TRBD and TRBJ reference segments using MiTCR v1.1. The analysis was restricted to V-J combinations with a frequency above 0.0001, which together covered about 99% of the repertoires. A TCS score was defined as the ratio of F50 (clonal expansion) to E x V (chaos), with BLOSUM62-based TCRdist applied between CDR3 peptides within each V-J. Welch's t-statistics and random forest reduced 500 to 550 V-J features to 10 to 15, which were used in a naive Bayes classifier (R e1071). No statistical method was used to fix the sample size in advance, and group allocation was not hidden from the investigators. The paper reports TCR Vbeta CDR3 sequencing of over 130 peripheral blood samples: around 41 ophthalmopathy, 75 to 80 hyperthyroidism and approximately 17 progressor patients.

The sequences come from peripheral blood mononuclear cells (PBMCs), collected at new diagnosis, from a patient treated with antithyroid drugs. Rearrangement joined TRBV19 to TRBJ1-1; the D gene assignment is ambiguous. The TCR originated in a young man with Graves disease. Donor details come from another sample of the same person, matched by shared clones. The CDR3 sequence is CASSQSNTEAFF. The nucleotide sequence reads TGTGCCAGTAGTCAATCCAACACTGAAGCTTTCTTT.